This section outlines one TCR beta chain sequence together with its context. This sample is drawn from a study of beta chain features in type 1 diabetes. Study-wide background: Researchers looked at approximately 100,000,000 sorted cells across all samples.

The investigators reverse transcribed all of the isolated RNA, so they sequenced expressed TCRB transcripts. Produced via immunoSEQ multiplex PCR; TCRdb's table is partial and in-frame only. The repertoire includes around 140,000 clones, around 9.3% of them detected once, and about 1.3% sits in the top ten. The sequence was collected from a man between 18 and 35 years old in good health. Material for sequencing was naive CD4+ T cells from blood.

The CDR3: CATADREESQPQHF. The CDR3 region has the DNA TGTGCCACCGCGGACAGGGAGGAAAGTCAGCCCCAGCATTTT. The J gene is TRBJ1-5, the V gene TRBV10-3; 8 bases fit TRBD1. Per germline, CDR1 ENHRY and CDR2 SYGVKD. With V trimmed by 10 bases and J by 6 bases, 11 bases remained unmatched. The CDR3 extends over 14 amino acids.